This TCR beta chain was recovered during a study of PD-1 blockade in classical Hodgkin lymphoma. The sample's time point: cycle 4 day 1 (C4D1), after 5 to 7 weeks of nivolumab. With no exception, relapse followed autologous stem cell transplantation in all patients, and brentuximab vedotin exposure varied. This clone came up once. The method was immunoSEQ multiplex PCR; TCRdb's version includes in-frame clones alone and lacks a portion of them. The table has tens of thousands of clones, more than 70% seen once. The material was peripheral blood mononuclear cells (PBMCs), obtained before the fourth cycle of nivolumab. This TCR was recovered from a human donor with classical Hodgkin lymphoma.

CDR3 bases: TGTGCCAGCAGCCTTTCAAGGAGCTCCTACGAGCAGTACTTC. This sequence encodes CASSLSRSSYEQYF. The rearrangement links TRBV7-6 to TRBJ2-7; D ambiguous. This CDR3 region has 14 residues. Germline V gene data show CDR1 as SGHVS and CDR2 as FNYEAQ. V was trimmed by 5 bases and J by 0 bases, leaving 11 bases between them.